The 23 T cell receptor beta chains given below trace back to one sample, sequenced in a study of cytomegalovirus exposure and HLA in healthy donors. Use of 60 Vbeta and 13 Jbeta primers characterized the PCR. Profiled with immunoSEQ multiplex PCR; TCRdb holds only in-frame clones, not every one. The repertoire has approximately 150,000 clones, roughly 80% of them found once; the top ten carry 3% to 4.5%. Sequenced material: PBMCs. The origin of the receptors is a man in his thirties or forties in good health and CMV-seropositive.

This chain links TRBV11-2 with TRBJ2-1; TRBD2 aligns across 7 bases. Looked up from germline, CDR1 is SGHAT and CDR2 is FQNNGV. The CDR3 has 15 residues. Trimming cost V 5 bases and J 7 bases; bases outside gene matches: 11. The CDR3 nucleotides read TGTGCCAGCAGCGCCGTCGGCGGGGGTGGGAATGAGCAGTTCTTC. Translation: CASSAVGGGGNEQFF.

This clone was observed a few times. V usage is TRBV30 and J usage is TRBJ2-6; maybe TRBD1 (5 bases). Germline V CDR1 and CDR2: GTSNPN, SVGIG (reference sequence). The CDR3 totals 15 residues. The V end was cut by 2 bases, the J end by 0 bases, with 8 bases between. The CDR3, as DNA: TGTGCCTGGAGTCACCAGGGCTCTGGGGCCAACGTCCTGACTTTC. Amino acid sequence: CAWSHQGSGANVLTF. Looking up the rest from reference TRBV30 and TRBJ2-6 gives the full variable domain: SQTIHQWPATLVQPVGSPLSLECTVEGTSNPNLYWYRQAAGRGLQLLFYSVGIGQISSEVPQNLSASRPQDRQFILSSKKLLLSDSGFYLCAWSHQGSGANVLTFGAGSRLTVL.

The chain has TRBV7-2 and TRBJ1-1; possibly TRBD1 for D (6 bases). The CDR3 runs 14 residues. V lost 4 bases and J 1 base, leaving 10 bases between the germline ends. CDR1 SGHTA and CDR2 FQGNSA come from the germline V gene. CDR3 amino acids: CASSSTGANTEAFF. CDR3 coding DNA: TGTGCCAGCAGCTCGACAGGAGCGAACACTGAAGCTTTCTTT.

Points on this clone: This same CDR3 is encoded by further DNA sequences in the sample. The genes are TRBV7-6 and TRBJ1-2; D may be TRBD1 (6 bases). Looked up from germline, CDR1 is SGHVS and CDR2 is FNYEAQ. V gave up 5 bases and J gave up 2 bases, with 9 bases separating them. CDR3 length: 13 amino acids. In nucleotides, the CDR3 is TGTGCCAGCAGCCCTACAGGGAACTATGGCTACACCTTC. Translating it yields CASSPTGNYGYTF.

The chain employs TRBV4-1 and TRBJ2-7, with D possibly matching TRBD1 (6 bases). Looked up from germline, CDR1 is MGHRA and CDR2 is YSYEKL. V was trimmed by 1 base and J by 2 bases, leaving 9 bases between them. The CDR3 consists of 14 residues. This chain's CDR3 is CASSQGDRPYEQYF. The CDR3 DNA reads TGCGCCAGCAGCCAAGGAGACAGGCCCTACGAGCAGTACTTC.

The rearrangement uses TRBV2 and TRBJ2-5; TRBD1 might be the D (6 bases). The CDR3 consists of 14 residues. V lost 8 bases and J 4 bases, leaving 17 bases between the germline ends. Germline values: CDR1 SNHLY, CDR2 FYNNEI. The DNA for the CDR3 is TGTGCCAGCTCTAGGGGCAGGGGCGTAGAGACCCAGTACTTC. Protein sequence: CASSRGRGVETQYF.

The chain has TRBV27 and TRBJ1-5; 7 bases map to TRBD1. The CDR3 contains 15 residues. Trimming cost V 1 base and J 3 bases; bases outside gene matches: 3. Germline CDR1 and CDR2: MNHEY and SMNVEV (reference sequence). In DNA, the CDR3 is TGTGCCAGCAGTTTATACAGGGGAAACAATCAGCCCCAGCATTTT. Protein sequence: CASSLYRGNNQPQHF.

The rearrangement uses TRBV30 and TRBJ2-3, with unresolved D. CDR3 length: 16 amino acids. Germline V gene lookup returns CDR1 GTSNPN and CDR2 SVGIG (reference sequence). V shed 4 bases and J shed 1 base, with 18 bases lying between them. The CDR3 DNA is TGTGCCTGGACCCTTACGCAGGTCTCGGGCACAGATACGCAGTATTTT. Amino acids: CAWTLTQVSGTDTQYF.

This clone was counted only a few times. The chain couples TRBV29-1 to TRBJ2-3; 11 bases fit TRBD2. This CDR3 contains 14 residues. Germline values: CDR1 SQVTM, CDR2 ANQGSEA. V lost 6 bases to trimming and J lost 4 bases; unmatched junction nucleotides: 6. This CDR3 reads CSVVTSGVPDTQYF. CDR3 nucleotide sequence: TGCAGCGTAGTGACTAGCGGGGTCCCAGATACGCAGTATTTT.

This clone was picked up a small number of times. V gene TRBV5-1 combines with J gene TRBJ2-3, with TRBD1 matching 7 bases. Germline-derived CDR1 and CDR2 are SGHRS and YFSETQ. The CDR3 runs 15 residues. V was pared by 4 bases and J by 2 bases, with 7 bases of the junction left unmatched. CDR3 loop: CASSPGDSLTDTQYF. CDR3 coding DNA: TGCGCCAGCAGCCCCGGGGACAGCCTCACAGATACGCAGTATTTT.

The CDR3 sequence: CASSQAERGETQYF. CDR3 DNA sequence: TGCGCCAGCAGCCAAGCCGAGCGGGGAGAGACCCAGTACTTC. The rearrangement uses TRBV4-1 and TRBJ2-5, with TRBD2 identical over 7 bases. Trimming took 1 base from V and 4 from J; bases not matched to a gene: 3. The germline CDR1 and CDR2 sequences are MGHRA and YSYEKL. CDR3 length: 14 residues.

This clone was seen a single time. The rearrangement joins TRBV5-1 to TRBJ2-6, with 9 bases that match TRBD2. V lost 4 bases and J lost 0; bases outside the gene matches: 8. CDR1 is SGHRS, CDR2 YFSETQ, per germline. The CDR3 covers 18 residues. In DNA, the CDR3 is TGCGCCAGCAGCACGGGACTAGCCCCCGGCTCTGGGGCCAACGTCCTGACTTTC. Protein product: CASSTGLAPGSGANVLTF.

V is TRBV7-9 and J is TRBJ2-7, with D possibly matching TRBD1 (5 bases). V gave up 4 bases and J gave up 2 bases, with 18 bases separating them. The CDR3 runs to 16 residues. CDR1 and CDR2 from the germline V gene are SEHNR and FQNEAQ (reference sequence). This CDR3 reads CASSYPEKDSTYEQYF. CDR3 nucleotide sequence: TGTGCCAGCAGCTACCCAGAAAAAGACAGTACCTACGAGCAGTACTTC.

The CDR3 region has the DNA TGTGCCAGCAGTGCGACAGATCGGAATTCACCCCTCCACTTT. Translation gives CASSATDRNSPLHF. This sequence joins TRBV27 and TRBJ1-6; the D gene is possibly TRBD1 (5 bases). The CDR3 has 14 amino acids. The germline V gene encodes CDR1 MNHEY and CDR2 SMNVEV (reference sequence). V was clipped by 5 bases and J by 7 bases, with 12 bases between them.

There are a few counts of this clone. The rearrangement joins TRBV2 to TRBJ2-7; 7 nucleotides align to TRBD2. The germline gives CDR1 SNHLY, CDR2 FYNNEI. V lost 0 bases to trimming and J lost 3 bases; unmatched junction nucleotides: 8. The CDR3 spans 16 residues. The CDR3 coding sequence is TGTGCCAGCAGTGAAGCTCAGGCGGGGGATTTCTACGAGCAGTACTTC. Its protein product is CASSEAQAGDFYEQYF.

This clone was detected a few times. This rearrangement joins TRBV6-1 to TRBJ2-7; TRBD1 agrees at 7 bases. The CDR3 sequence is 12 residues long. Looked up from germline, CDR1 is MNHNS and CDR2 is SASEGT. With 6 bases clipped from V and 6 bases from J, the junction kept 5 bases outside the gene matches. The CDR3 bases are TGTGCCAGCAGCCCAACAGGGGCCGAGCAGTACTTC. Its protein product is CASSPTGAEQYF.

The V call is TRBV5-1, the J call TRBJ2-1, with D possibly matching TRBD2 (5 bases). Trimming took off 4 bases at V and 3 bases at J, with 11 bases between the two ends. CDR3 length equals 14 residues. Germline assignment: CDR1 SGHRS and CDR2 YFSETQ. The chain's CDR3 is CASSPTTLYNEQFF. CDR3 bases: TGCGCCAGCAGCCCGACTACCCTCTACAATGAGCAGTTCTTC.

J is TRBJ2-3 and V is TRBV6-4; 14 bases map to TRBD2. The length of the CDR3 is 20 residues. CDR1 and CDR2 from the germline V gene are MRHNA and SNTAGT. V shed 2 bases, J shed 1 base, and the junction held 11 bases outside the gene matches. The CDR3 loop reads CASSDPGLAGATSGTDTQYF. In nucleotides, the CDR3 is TGTGCCAGCAGTGACCCGGGACTAGCGGGGGCGACTTCGGGCACAGATACGCAGTATTTT.

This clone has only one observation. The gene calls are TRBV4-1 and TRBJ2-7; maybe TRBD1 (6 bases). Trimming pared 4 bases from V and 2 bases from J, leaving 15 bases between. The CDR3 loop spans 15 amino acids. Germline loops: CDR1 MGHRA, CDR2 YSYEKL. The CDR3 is CASSRTPGQTYEQYF. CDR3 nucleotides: TGCGCCAGCAGCCGCACCCCCGGACAGACCTACGAGCAGTACTTC.

The CDR3 DNA is TGCGCCAGCAGCTGGGGGACAGGGGCGGATGGCTACACCTTC. This gives the protein CASSWGTGADGYTF. This chain links TRBV5-1 with TRBJ1-2; 10 bases are shared with TRBD1. The trim removed 3 bases at V and 6 bases at J, leaving 5 bases unmatched. Germline CDR1 and CDR2: SGHRS and YFSETQ. The CDR3 is made up of 14 amino acids.

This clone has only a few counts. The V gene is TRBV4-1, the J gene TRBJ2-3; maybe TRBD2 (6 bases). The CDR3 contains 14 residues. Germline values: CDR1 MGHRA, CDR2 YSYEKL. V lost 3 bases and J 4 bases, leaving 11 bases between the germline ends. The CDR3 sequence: CASSQVSSADTQYF. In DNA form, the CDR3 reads TGCGCCAGCAGCCAGGTATCTAGCGCAGATACGCAGTATTTT.

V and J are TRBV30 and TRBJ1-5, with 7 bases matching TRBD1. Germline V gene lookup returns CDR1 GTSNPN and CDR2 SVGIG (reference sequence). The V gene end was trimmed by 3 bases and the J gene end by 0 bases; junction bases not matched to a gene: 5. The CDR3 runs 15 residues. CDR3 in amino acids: CAWSGGQDSNQPQHF. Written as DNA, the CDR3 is TGTGCCTGGAGCGGAGGACAGGATAGCAATCAGCCCCAGCATTTT.

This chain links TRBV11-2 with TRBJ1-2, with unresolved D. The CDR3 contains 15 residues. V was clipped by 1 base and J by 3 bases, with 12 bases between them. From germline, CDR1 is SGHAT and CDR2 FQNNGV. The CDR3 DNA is TGTGCCAGCAGCTTAGCAGGTAGTCCGGACTATGGCTACACCTTC. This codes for CASSLAGSPDYGYTF.